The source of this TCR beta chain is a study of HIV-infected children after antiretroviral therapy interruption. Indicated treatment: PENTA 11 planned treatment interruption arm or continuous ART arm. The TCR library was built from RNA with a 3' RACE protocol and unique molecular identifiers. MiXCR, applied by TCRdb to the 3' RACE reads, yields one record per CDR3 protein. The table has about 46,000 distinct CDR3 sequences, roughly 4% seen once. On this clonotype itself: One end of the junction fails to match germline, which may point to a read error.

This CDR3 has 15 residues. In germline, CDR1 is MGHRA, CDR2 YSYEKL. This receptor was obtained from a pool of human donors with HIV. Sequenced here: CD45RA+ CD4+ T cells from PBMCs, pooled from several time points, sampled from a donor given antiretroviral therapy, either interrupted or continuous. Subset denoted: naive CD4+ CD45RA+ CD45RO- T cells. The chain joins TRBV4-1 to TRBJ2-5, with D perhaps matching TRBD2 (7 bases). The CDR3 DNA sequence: TGTGCCAGCAGCCAAGATTGGGGGGGACAAGACACCCAGTACTTT. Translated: CASSQDWGGQDTQYF.